The 27 T cell receptor beta chains reported below all come from one sample, sequenced in a study of T cell responses to AZD1222 COVID-19 vaccine. Generated by immunoSEQ multiplex PCR, the TCRdb table keeps only in-frame clones and is missing some. This table holds 45,000 to 60,000 clones, 80% to 90% found once. The sequencing here drew on peripheral blood, taken on day 0 of AZD1222 vaccination. These receptors were collected from an adult in good health.

This clone was seen just once. In DNA form, the CDR3 reads TGCAGCGCGGGACAGGGGTCTGGGGCCAACGTCCTGACTTTC. Translation gives CSAGQGSGANVLTF. The chain employs TRBV29-1 and TRBJ2-6; TRBD1 agrees at 10 bases. There are 14 residues in the CDR3. Germline V gene lookup returns CDR1 SQVTM and CDR2 ANQGSEA. V shed 7 bases, J shed 1 base, and the junction held 1 base outside the gene matches.

Only a few counts were recorded for this clone. The CDR3 DNA follows: TGTGCCAGTAGTATAGATCAGGGAGCCACAGATACGCAGTATTTT. The encoded protein is CASSIDQGATDTQYF. The rearrangement joins TRBV19 to TRBJ2-3; possibly TRBD1 or TRBD2 for D (5 bases each). Trimming took off 0 bases at V and 2 bases at J, with 9 bases between the two ends. The germline gives CDR1 LNHDA, CDR2 SQIVND (reference sequence). CDR3 length: 15 residues.

The rearrangement links TRBV2 to TRBJ2-7; TRBD2 aligns across 10 bases. V trimming: 3 bases; J trimming: 4 bases; junction bases outside the gene matches: 3. The CDR3 length is 14 residues. CDR1 and CDR2 (germline): SNHLY, FYNNEI. The CDR3 DNA reads TGTGCCAGCAGTGAGTTAGCGGGAGGATACGAGCAGTACTTC. It is translated as CASSELAGGYEQYF.

The V call is TRBV5-1, the J call TRBJ2-2; D ambiguous. Trimming shortened V by 3 bases and J by 4 bases, and 7 bases separated the two germline ends. This CDR3 is built from 13 residues. Germline assignment: CDR1 SGHRS and CDR2 YFSETQ. CDR3 amino acids: CASSSVITGELFF. Here the CDR3 DNA reads TGCGCCAGCAGCTCCGTAATCACCGGGGAGCTGTTTTTT. Complete variable domain (other parts from reference TRBV5-1 and TRBJ2-2): KAGVTQTPRYLIKTRGQQVTLSCSPISGHRSVSWYQQTPGQGLQFLFEYFSETQRNKGNFPGRFSGRQFSNSRSEMNVSTLELGDSALYLCASSSVITGELFFGEGSRLTVL.

The J gene is TRBJ2-6, the V gene TRBV10-2, with D possibly called TRBD1 or TRBD2 (5 bases each). V lost 0 bases and J 4 bases, leaving 7 bases between the germline ends. CDR3 size: 15 residues. CDR1 is WSHSY, CDR2 SAAADI, per germline. The CDR3 region is CASSESGVGANVLTF. The CDR3 nucleotides are TGCGCCAGCAGTGAGTCGGGGGTCGGGGCCAACGTCCTGACTTTC.

The chain employs TRBV30 and TRBJ1-4; D gene ambiguous. Trimming shortened V by 0 bases and J by 4 bases, and 15 bases separated the two germline ends. The CDR3 length is 16 residues. Looked up from germline, CDR1 is GTSNPN and CDR2 is SVGIG (reference sequence). The CDR3 sequence is CAWSVRLALGNEKLFF. CDR3 DNA sequence: TGTGCCTGGAGTGTACGTTTGGCTCTTGGTAATGAAAAACTGTTTTTT.

This chain uses TRBV9 with TRBJ2-6, with D unresolved. The germline CDR1 and CDR2 sequences are SGDLS and YYNGEE. V was shortened by 0 bases and J by 0 bases, with 4 bases between the two germline ends. This CDR3 is built from 15 residues. This CDR3 reads CASSVDPSGANVLTF. The CDR3 coding sequence is TGTGCCAGCAGCGTAGATCCCTCTGGGGCCAACGTCCTGACTTTC. The full variable domain, with the rest looked up from reference TRBV9 and TRBJ2-6, is DSGVTQTPKHLITATGQRVTLRCSPRSGDLSVYWYQQSLDQGLQFLIQYYNGEERAKGNILERFSAQQFPDLHSELNLSSLELGDSALYFCASSVDPSGANVLTFGAGSRLTVL.

The chain couples TRBV6-1 to TRBJ2-5; TRBD2 might be the D (6 bases). Germline CDR1 is MNHNS and CDR2 is SASEGT. V lost 2 bases and J 1 base, leaving 17 bases between the germline ends. This CDR3 has 17 amino acids. The CDR3 DNA reads TGTGCCAGCAGTGAAAGGGGAGGTAGCGCGACCCAAGAGACCCAGTACTTC. Its protein product is CASSERGGSATQETQYF.

This clone appeared a single time. V and J are TRBV6-6 and TRBJ1-5; D remains unclear. This CDR3 has 13 residues. Germline CDR1 reads MNHNY; CDR2 reads SVGAGI (reference sequence). The V gene lost 6 bases and the J gene lost 2 bases, with 8 bases spanning the gap. The CDR3 bases are TGTGCCAGCAGCCAGGACGGCAATCAGCCCCAGCATTTT. This encodes CASSQDGNQPQHF.

Only one count was recorded for this clone. The rearrangement joins TRBV28 to TRBJ1-3; D is possibly TRBD1 (5 bases). The CDR3 sequence is 15 residues long. V lost 10 bases to trimming and J lost 0 bases, with 16 bases between them. The germline gives CDR1 MDHEN, CDR2 SYDVKM. This CDR3 is CATVTDLYSGNTIYF. The CDR3 bases are TGTGCCACCGTGACAGACCTATACTCTGGAAACACCATATATTTT.

The rearrangement links TRBV27 to TRBJ1-2; 10 bases line up with TRBD1. The CDR3 totals 15 residues. The J segment lost 4 bases and the V segment lost 5 bases, leaving 7 bases of the junction unmatched. CDR1 is MNHEY and CDR2 is SMNVEV in the germline V gene (reference sequence). CDR3 amino acids: CASSTRTGGGYGYTF. The DNA of the CDR3 is TGTGCCAGCAGTACTAGGACAGGGGGTGGCTATGGCTACACCTTC.

This clone was seen only once. This chain joins TRBV6-1 and TRBJ1-3, with 8 bases fitting TRBD1. Per the germline V gene, CDR1 is MNHNS and CDR2 is SASEGT. The CDR3 has 14 residues. V was pared by 3 bases and J by 7 bases, with 5 bases of the junction left unmatched. The CDR3 DNA follows: TGTGCCAGCAGTGATCCGGACAGGGCTAACACCATATATTTT. This gives the protein CASSDPDRANTIYF.

The chain links TRBV27 to TRBJ1-5; D ambiguous. CDR3 size: 15 residues. The V end lost 2 bases, the J end lost 3 bases, and 11 bases lay between the germline ends. Germline-derived CDR1 and CDR2 are MNHEY and SMNVEV (reference sequence). The chain's CDR3 is CASSLNGVVNQPQHF. CDR3 sequence (DNA): TGTGCCAGCAGTTTAAACGGGGTAGTCAATCAGCCCCAGCATTTT.

This sequence joins TRBV18 and TRBJ2-5; 9 bases fit TRBD2. V lost 0 bases to trimming and J lost 5 bases; unmatched junction nucleotides: 4. The CDR3 has 15 amino acids. CDR1 and CDR2 from the germline V gene are KGHSH and LQKENI. The CDR3 here is CASSPPSGSWETQYF. In DNA, the CDR3 is TGTGCCAGCTCACCACCTAGCGGGAGCTGGGAGACCCAGTACTTC.

The J gene is TRBJ1-5, the V gene TRBV2, with D maybe TRBD1 (6 bases). Germline CDR1 and CDR2: SNHLY and FYNNEI. The CDR3 extends over 14 amino acids. Trimming cost V 2 bases and J 2 bases, with 7 bases left between them. CDR3 residues: CASSETGRNQPQHF. DNA of the CDR3: TGTGCCAGCAGTGAAACAGGGCGCAATCAGCCCCAGCATTTT.

The V gene is TRBV2, the J gene TRBJ2-1; perhaps TRBD1 as D (5 bases). The ends were cut back, 8 bases at V and 4 bases at J, with 15 bases in the middle. CDR3 size: 14 residues. Germline V lookup: CDR1 SNHLY, CDR2 FYNNEI. CDR3 loop: CASAQEPLYNEQFF. CDR3 bases: TGTGCCAGCGCACAGGAGCCCTTATACAATGAGCAGTTCTTC.

As regards this clone: Additional DNA sequences in this sample encode the identical CDR3. The chain has TRBV20-1 and TRBJ2-1; a possible D gene is TRBD2 (6 bases). Trimming stripped 5 bases from V and 8 bases from J, with 7 bases between. Germline CDR1 reads DFQATT; CDR2 reads SNEGSKA (reference sequence). This CDR3 is 10 amino acids long. The CDR3 spells CSARRDEQFF. The CDR3 nucleotides are TGCAGTGCTCGGAGGGATGAGCAGTTCTTC.

The chain is built from TRBV29-1 and TRBJ2-1, with TRBD2 as a possible D gene (5 bases). Trimming left V 6 bases short and J 0 bases short, with 9 bases between. Germline V gene data show CDR1 as SQVTM and CDR2 as ANQGSEA. The CDR3 covers 13 residues. CDR3 sequence: CSVVAISYNEQFF. CDR3 sequence (DNA): TGCAGCGTGGTAGCGATCTCCTACAATGAGCAGTTCTTC.

This chain links TRBV19 with TRBJ1-6; no clear D. The V end lost 5 bases, the J end lost 2 bases, and 16 bases lay between the germline ends. The CDR3 runs 17 residues. In germline, CDR1 is LNHDA, CDR2 SQIVND (reference sequence). In DNA, the CDR3 is TGTGCCAGTAGTGCCACCCGGGAAGCTCCCTATAATTCACCCCTCCACTTT. It yields the protein CASSATREAPYNSPLHF.

This chain uses TRBV19 with TRBJ1-2; TRBD1 is a possible D gene (5 bases). This CDR3 has 14 amino acids. The V gene lost 5 bases and the J gene lost 6 bases, with 16 bases spanning the gap. Germline V lookup: CDR1 LNHDA, CDR2 SQIVND (reference sequence). The CDR3 is CASSSRVLGDGYTF. The DNA of the CDR3 is TGTGCCAGTAGTTCCAGGGTGTTGGGGGATGGCTACACCTTC.

The J gene is TRBJ2-7, the V gene TRBV6-5; D is perhaps TRBD1 (5 bases). The germline V and J ends were trimmed by 7 bases and 0 bases, with 13 bases remaining between them. The CDR3 contains 14 residues. Germline loops: CDR1 MNHEY, CDR2 SVGAGI. CDR3 sequence (DNA): TGTGCCAGCAAAGTGGACACTTTCTCCTACGAGCAGTACTTC. This codes for CASKVDTFSYEQYF.

The chain carries TRBV28 and TRBJ1-1, with 7 bases that match TRBD1. J gave up 1 base and V 5 bases, and 1 base lay outside the gene matches. This CDR3 is built from 13 residues. CDR1 is MDHEN and CDR2 is SYDVKM in the germline V gene. CDR3 nucleotides: TGTGCCAGCAGTAGACAGGGGAACACTGAAGCTTTCTTT. Protein: CASSRQGNTEAFF.

The chain employs TRBV29-1 and TRBJ1-2, with 8 bases that match TRBD1. The CDR3 sequence is 13 residues long. The V segment lost 7 bases and the J segment 2 bases; nucleotides outside the gene matches: 6. Per the germline V gene, CDR1 is SQVTM and CDR2 is ANQGSEA. CDR3 loop: CSARTGRNYGYTF. The CDR3, as DNA: TGCAGCGCCCGGACAGGGCGAAACTATGGCTACACCTTC.

The CDR3 region is CASSKAKLAGNTGELFF. CDR3 DNA sequence: TGTGCCAGCAGCAAAGCCAAACTAGCGGGGAACACCGGGGAGCTGTTTTTT. The genes are TRBV21-1 and TRBJ2-2; the tabulated D call, TRBD2, remains unverified against the DNA. TRBV21-1 is labeled a pseudogene. The CDR3 has 17 amino acids.

CDR3 sequence (DNA): TGTGCCAGCAGTCCCGTCGGGGTATACGGGCAAGGTCTAGCCCCAGGCGATCAGCCCCAGCATTTT. Residues: CASSPVGVYGQGLAPGDQPQHF. This chain joins TRBV28 and TRBJ1-5, with unresolved D. Germline assignment: CDR1 MDHEN and CDR2 SYDVKM. This CDR3 has 22 amino acids. Trimming cost V 5 bases and J 5 bases, with 37 bases left between them.

This clone was observed a single time. The rearrangement links TRBV5-4 to TRBJ2-7; D unclear. V shed 4 bases and J shed 2 bases, with 7 bases lying between them. Per germline, CDR1 SGHNT and CDR2 YYREEE (reference sequence). The CDR3 contains 12 residues. The CDR3 DNA follows: TGTGCCAGCAGCATGCAGACCTACGAGCAGTACTTC. Its protein is CASSMQTYEQYF.

The chain uses TRBV2 and TRBJ1-2, with D maybe TRBD1 (6 bases). The CDR3 extends over 14 amino acids. The V gene's germline CDR1 is SNHLY and CDR2 FYNNEI. Trimming left V 4 bases short and J 2 bases short, with 11 bases between. The CDR3 spells CASSAEQGNYGYTF. The CDR3 DNA is TGTGCCAGCAGTGCTGAACAGGGCAACTATGGCTACACCTTC.